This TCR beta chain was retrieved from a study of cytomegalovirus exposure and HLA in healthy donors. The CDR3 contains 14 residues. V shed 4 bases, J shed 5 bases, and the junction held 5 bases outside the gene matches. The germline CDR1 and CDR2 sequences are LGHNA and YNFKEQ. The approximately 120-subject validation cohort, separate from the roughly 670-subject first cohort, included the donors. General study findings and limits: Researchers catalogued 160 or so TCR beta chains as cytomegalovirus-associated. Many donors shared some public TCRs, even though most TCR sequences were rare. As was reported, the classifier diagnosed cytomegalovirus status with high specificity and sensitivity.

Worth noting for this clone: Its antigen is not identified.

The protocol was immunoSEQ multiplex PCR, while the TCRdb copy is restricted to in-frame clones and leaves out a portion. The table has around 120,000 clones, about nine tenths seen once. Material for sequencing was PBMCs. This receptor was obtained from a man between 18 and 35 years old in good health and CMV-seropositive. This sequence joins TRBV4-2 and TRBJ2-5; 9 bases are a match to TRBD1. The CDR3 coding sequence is TGTGCCAGCAGCCGCGGGACAGGGCGGGAGACCCAGTACTTC. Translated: CASSRGTGRETQYF.